The 31 T cell receptor beta chains below were found in one sample sequenced in a study of spatial heterogeneity in lung cancer. Time point described: sample taken at primary tumor resection. No cells were sorted before sequencing. The whole RNA sequenced was extracted from tumor, nontumor lung or frozen PBMC. Each CDR3 protein is one row after TCRdb ran MiXCR on the 5' RACE reads. Seen here are 35,000 to 55,000 distinct CDR3 sequences, 6.5% to 8.5% observed once, and the top ten hold about two fifths. The material sequenced was PBMCs, taken at surgery. These receptors were obtained from a female donor with early-stage non-small cell lung cancer.

This clonotype appeared a few times. The chain's CDR3 is CASRPGDRVSRYGYTF. The CDR3 DNA is TGTGCAAGTCGCCCAGGCGACAGGGTATCTCGCTATGGCTACACCTTC. The gene calls are TRBV12-2 and TRBJ1-2; TRBD1 is taken as the D call from the table, unchecked against the DNA. TRBV12-2 is annotated as a pseudogene. This CDR3 is 16 amino acids long.

The sample holds many counts of this clonotype. The genes are TRBV5-1 and TRBJ2-5, with a possible D match to TRBD2 (7 bases). CDR1 is SGHRS, CDR2 YFSETQ, per germline. There are 16 residues in the CDR3. Trimming cost V 7 bases and J 1 base, with 20 bases left between them. CDR3: CASGLGGPTGQETQYF. The CDR3 bases are TGCGCCAGCGGGTTGGGGGGGCCGACCGGCCAAGAGACCCAGTACTTC.

V gene TRBV7-8 combines with J gene TRBJ1-4, with 8 positions matching TRBD1. The J segment lost 4 bases and the V segment lost 4 bases, leaving 5 bases of the junction unmatched. The CDR3 runs to 15 residues. Germline V gene sequence: CDR1 SGHVS, CDR2 FQNEAQ. The CDR3 DNA reads TGTGCCAGCAGCTCACAGGGACAGGATAATGAAAAACTGTTTTTT. This encodes CASSSQGQDNEKLFF.

This clonotype was picked up many times. The chain carries TRBV5-1 and TRBJ2-5; 7 nucleotides match TRBD2. The CDR3 is 15 amino acids. V was pared by 4 bases and J by 1 base, with 7 bases of the junction left unmatched. Germline V gene sequence: CDR1 SGHRS, CDR2 YFSETQ. The CDR3 region has the DNA TGCGCCAGCAGCCTTGCGGGGGTGGCCCAAGAGACCCAGTACTTC. Translating it yields CASSLAGVAQETQYF.

This clonotype has more than one count but fewer than ten. The rearrangement links TRBV20-1 to TRBJ2-7; a possible D gene is TRBD1 (5 bases). The CDR3 length is 11 residues. Germline-derived CDR1 and CDR2 are DFQATT and SNEGSKA (reference sequence). V gave up 2 bases and J gave up 4 bases, with 6 bases separating them. The CDR3 reads CSARQGYEQYF. The CDR3 region has the DNA TGCAGTGCTAGACAGGGATACGAGCAGTACTTC.

This clonotype was detected ten times or more. V and J are TRBV2 and TRBJ2-7; 8 bases line up with TRBD1. J gave up 1 base and V 8 bases, and 4 bases lay outside the gene matches. CDR3 length: 13 residues. The germline CDR1 and CDR2 sequences are SNHLY and FYNNEI. The CDR3 DNA is TGTGCCAGCGCGGGGACAGGTTCCTACGAGCAGTACTTC. It is translated as CASAGTGSYEQYF.

On this clonotype itself: Without the conserved terminal phenylalanine or tryptophan, this CDR3 likely stems from a read error. J is TRBJ2-7 and V is TRBV6-1; TRBD1 matches at 12 bases. This CDR3 has 15 amino acids. V lost 8 bases, J lost 4 bases, and 9 bases stayed unmatched. CDR1 MNHNS and CDR2 SASEGT come from the germline V gene. The CDR3 reads CASREPGQGAYEQYL. The CDR3 DNA follows: TGTGCCAGCCGAGAGCCGGGACAGGGGGCTTACGAGCAGTACCTC.

This clonotype was observed many times. This chain joins TRBV6-5 and TRBJ2-3, with D possibly being TRBD2 (6 bases). Between the trimmed V and J ends, which lost 5 bases and 2 bases, there was a span of 17 bases. The germline V gene encodes CDR1 MNHEY and CDR2 SVGAGI. The CDR3 sequence is 16 residues long. CDR3 DNA sequence: TGTGCCAGCAGTCGATCCCCTGCGGGGCTCACAGATACGCAGTATTTT. Translated, it gives CASSRSPAGLTDTQYF.

This clonotype appeared a few times. This chain connects TRBV7-8 to TRBJ2-7; D gene unclear. V lost 2 bases, J lost 1 base, and 15 bases lay in between. Germline CDR1 reads SGHVS; CDR2 reads FQNEAQ. CDR3 length: 16 residues. In DNA form, the CDR3 reads TGTGCCAGCAGCTTAAGAGTGGTGGCCGATTCCTACGAGCAGTACTTC. This codes for CASSLRVVADSYEQYF.

This clonotype was seen many times. This chain connects TRBV7-3 to TRBJ1-6; D is possibly TRBD1 (6 bases). Trimming removed 5 bases at V and 10 bases at J, with 15 bases between. The CDR3 length is 14 residues. Looked up from germline, CDR1 is SGHTA and CDR2 is FQGTGA. CDR3 loop: CASSPGTFGSPLHF. CDR3 DNA sequence: TGTGCCAGCAGCCCAGGGACATTTGGATCACCCCTCCACTTT. Filled out from reference TRBV7-3 and TRBJ1-6, the complete variable domain reads GAGVSQTPSNKVTEKGKYVELRCDPISGHTALYWYRQSLGQGPEFLIYFQGTGAADDSGLPNDRFFAVRPEGSVSTLKIQRTERGDSAVYLCASSPGTFGSPLHFGNGTRLTVT.

J is TRBJ2-1 and V is TRBV5-1; D is possibly TRBD1 (6 bases). Trimming removed 4 bases from V and 5 bases from J, with 10 bases in between. Germline assignment: CDR1 SGHRS and CDR2 YFSETQ. This CDR3 has 13 amino acids. CDR3 nucleotides: TGCGCCAGCAGCCCAGGACAGAACAATGAGCAGTTCTTC. Its protein is CASSPGQNNEQFF.

V and J are TRBV12-3 or TRBV12-4 and TRBJ2-7; no clear D. Trimming cost V 6 bases and J 0 bases, with 6 bases left between them. There are 12 residues in the CDR3. The CDR3 loop is CASSATSYEQYF. The CDR3 DNA sequence: TGTGCCAGCAGCGCGACCTCCTACGAGCAGTACTTC.

V and J are TRBV3-1 and TRBJ2-2; 8 bases are shared with TRBD2. The germline CDR1 and CDR2 sequences are LGHDT and YNNKEL (reference sequence). With V trimmed by 2 bases and J by 4 bases, 3 bases remained unmatched. The CDR3 is 15 amino acids. The CDR3: CASSQKLAGTGELFF. The CDR3, as DNA: TGTGCCAGCAGCCAAAAGCTAGCGGGCACCGGGGAGCTGTTTTTT.

This clonotype was counted at least ten times. This chain uses TRBV12-3 or TRBV12-4 with TRBJ1-1, with a tentative D call TRBD1 (6 bases). This CDR3 has 14 residues. Deletions cut 8 bases from V and 1 base from J, with 14 bases between. Here the CDR3 reads CASRNDRPNTEAFF. The CDR3 DNA reads TGTGCCAGCCGAAACGACAGGCCGAACACTGAAGCTTTCTTT.

This clonotype has a count of ten or more. V usage is TRBV5-1 and J usage is TRBJ1-2; no clear D gene. Trimming shortened V by 4 bases and J by 2 bases, and 9 bases separated the two germline ends. The germline V gene encodes CDR1 SGHRS and CDR2 YFSETQ. The CDR3 has 13 amino acids. The CDR3 DNA follows: TGCGCCAGCAGCGGCGGTCCAAACTATGGCTACACCTTC. It specifies CASSGGPNYGYTF.

V gene TRBV12-3 or TRBV12-4 combines with J gene TRBJ1-2; a weak D match, TRBD1 (6 bases). V lost 5 bases, J lost 4 bases, and 23 bases lay in between. The CDR3 spans 17 residues. CDR3 amino acids: CASSPPGTRVPSYGYTF. CDR3 nucleotides: TGTGCCAGCAGTCCGCCCGGGACACGGGTTCCGTCCTATGGCTACACCTTC.

J is TRBJ1-1 and V is TRBV7-7, with a possible D match to TRBD1 (6 bases). The CDR3 spans 13 residues. Germline CDR1 is SSHAT and CDR2 is FNYEAQ (reference sequence). Trimming took 5 bases from V and 0 from J, leaving 7 bases between them. CDR3 DNA sequence: TGTGCCAGCAGCACAGGGTTGAACACTGAAGCTTTCTTT. Its translation is CASSTGLNTEAFF. Looking up the rest from reference TRBV7-7 and TRBJ1-1 gives the full variable domain: GAGVSQSPRYKVTKRGQDVTLRCDPISSHATLYWYQQALGQGPEFLTYFNYEAQPDKSGLPSDRFSAERPEGSISTLTIQRTEQRDSAMYRCASSTGLNTEAFFGQGTRLTVV.

This clonotype has more than one count but fewer than ten. The CDR3: CASSFSDRKQETQYF. The CDR3 DNA sequence: TGTGCCAGCTCCTTTTCTGACCGGAAACAAGAGACCCAGTACTTC. V is TRBV18 and J is TRBJ2-5; D is unclear. The V and J ends lost 6 bases and 2 bases respectively, with 16 bases between them. CDR3 length: 15 residues. Germline V gene sequence: CDR1 KGHSH, CDR2 LQKENI.

This clonotype has just a few counts. The chain recombines TRBV5-1 with TRBJ1-1; 7 bases line up with TRBD1. The CDR3 spans 13 residues. Germline CDR1 SGHRS, CDR2 YFSETQ. J lost 0 bases, V lost 6 bases, and 2 bases had no gene match. CDR3: CASNDRVNTEAFF. In DNA form, the CDR3 reads TGCGCCAGCAATGACAGGGTGAACACTGAAGCTTTCTTT.

The rearrangement joins TRBV7-9 to TRBJ2-5; 11 positions match TRBD2. There are 15 residues in the CDR3. The junction had 3 bases not matched to a gene; V was cut back by 2 bases and J by 4 bases. Germline loops: CDR1 SEHNR, CDR2 FQNEAQ (reference sequence). The CDR3: CASSLLAGGRETQYF. DNA for the CDR3: TGTGCCAGCAGCTTACTAGCGGGGGGCCGAGAGACCCAGTACTTC.

This clonotype was found many times. This rearrangement joins TRBV11-2 to TRBJ2-1; 10 nucleotides line up with TRBD2. Germline V gene sequence: CDR1 SGHAT, CDR2 FQNNGV. The J segment lost 2 bases and the V segment lost 5 bases, leaving 3 bases of the junction unmatched. The length of the CDR3 is 15 residues. In DNA, the CDR3 is TGTGCCAGCAGCACAACTAGCGGGGCCTACAATGAGCAGTTCTTC. Its translation: CASSTTSGAYNEQFF.

In its sample, this clonotype was seen a few times. This sequence joins TRBV7-9 and TRBJ2-5; D not certain. Trimming pared 3 bases from V and 5 bases from J, leaving 10 bases between. CDR1 and CDR2 (germline): SEHNR, FQNEAQ (reference sequence). CDR3 length: 13 residues. As DNA, the CDR3 is TGTGCCAGCAGCTTTGGGCAGAGGGAGACCCAGTACTTC. It encodes CASSFGQRETQYF.

Many counts were recorded for this clonotype. V and J are TRBV6-2 or TRBV6-3 and TRBJ2-2; D is unresolved. V was shortened by 2 bases and J by 1 base, with 5 bases between the two germline ends. CDR3 length: 14 residues. Germline V gives CDR1 MNHEY, CDR2 SVGEGT. Here the CDR3 reads CASSYGGNTGELFF. CDR3 DNA sequence: TGTGCCAGCAGTTACGGCGGGAACACCGGGGAGCTGTTTTTT.

The sample holds many counts of this clonotype. The V and J genes are TRBV27 and TRBJ1-1; unclear D gene. Trimming cost V 0 bases and J 5 bases, with 10 bases left between them. Germline CDR1 reads MNHEY; CDR2 reads SMNVEV (reference sequence). CDR3 length: 14 amino acids. The DNA of the CDR3 is TGTGCCAGCAGTTTATCGCCCCGTTTGACTGAAGCTTTCTTT. Protein product: CASSLSPRLTEAFF.

This clonotype was picked up many times. The rearrangement joins TRBV6-2 or TRBV6-3 to TRBJ1-2; TRBD1 agrees at 8 bases. The J segment lost 4 bases and the V segment lost 4 bases, leaving 5 bases of the junction unmatched. The CDR3 extends over 14 amino acids. Germline V lookup: CDR1 MNHEY, CDR2 SVGEGT. CDR3 DNA sequence: TGTGCCAGCAGTTGGGGACAGGACTTCTATGGCTACACCTTC. It encodes CASSWGQDFYGYTF.

This clonotype was picked up many times. The chain uses TRBV7-2 and TRBJ2-5; TRBD2 matches at 10 bases. Trimming removed 3 bases from V and 0 bases from J; junction bases left unmatched: 4. The length of the CDR3 is 16 residues. Per the germline V gene, CDR1 is SGHTA and CDR2 is FQGNSA. CDR3: CASSFQAGGHQETQYF. DNA for the CDR3: TGTGCCAGCAGCTTCCAAGCGGGGGGGCACCAAGAGACCCAGTACTTC.

This clonotype has a handful of counts. The V gene is TRBV30, the J gene TRBJ2-5; D assignment may be TRBD1 or TRBD2 (5 bases each). Trimming pared 0 bases from V and 5 bases from J, leaving 10 bases between. The CDR3 is made up of 13 amino acids. Per germline, CDR1 GTSNPN and CDR2 SVGIG (reference sequence). CDR3 loop: CAWSVLGVETQYF. CDR3 DNA sequence: TGTGCCTGGAGTGTACTGGGGGTGGAGACCCAGTACTTC. Supplemented by reference TRBV30 and TRBJ2-5, the full variable domain reads SQTIHQWPATLVQPVGSPLSLECTVEGTSNPNLYWYRQAAGRGLQLLFYSVGIGQISSEVPQNLSASRPQDRQFILSSKKLLLSDSGFYLCAWSVLGVETQYFGPGTRLLVL.

This clonotype occurred many times. The J gene is TRBJ2-2, the V gene TRBV15; D may match TRBD1 or TRBD2 (6 bases each). This CDR3 is built from 15 residues. Germline CDR1 is LNHNV and CDR2 is YYDKDF (reference sequence). The V end lost 0 bases, the J end lost 5 bases, and 10 bases lay between the germline ends. Here the CDR3 DNA reads TGTGCCACCAGCAGAGATTGGGGGGCAACCGGGGAGCTGTTTTTT. Its protein is CATSRDWGATGELFF. Full variable domain (remainder filled in from reference TRBV15 and TRBJ2-2): DAMVIQNPRYQVTQFGKPVTLSCSQTLNHNVMYWYQQKSSQAPKLLFHYYDKDFNNEADTPDNFQSRRPNTSFCFLDIRSPGLGDTAMYLCATSRDWGATGELFFGEGSRLTVL.

This clonotype was picked up many times. This chain connects TRBV6-4 to TRBJ1-5; D call uncertain. This CDR3 has 15 residues. The germline V gene has CDR1 MRHNA and CDR2 SNTAGT. V was pared by 6 bases and J by 0 bases, with 12 bases between. The CDR3 reads CASRRTGDSNQPQHF. The CDR3 DNA sequence: TGTGCCAGCAGAAGGACTGGGGATAGCAATCAGCCCCAGCATTTT.

The table lists this clonotype with many counts. V gene TRBV27 combines with J gene TRBJ1-3, with no clear D. V was clipped by 5 bases and J by 5 bases, with 16 bases between them. From germline, CDR1 is MNHEY and CDR2 SMNVEV (reference sequence). The CDR3 has 15 residues. The CDR3, as DNA: TGTGCCAGCAGTCCCCTCGCGACTTCGAGAAACACCATATATTTT. This gives the protein CASSPLATSRNTIYF.

This clonotype has a handful of counts. The chain has TRBV19 and TRBJ1-5, with 8 positions matching TRBD1. CDR3 length equals 16 residues. The V gene end was trimmed by 4 bases and the J gene end by 7 bases; junction bases not matched to a gene: 12. Germline V lookup: CDR1 LNHDA, CDR2 SQIVND (reference sequence). Here the CDR3 DNA reads TGTGCCAGTAGTACCCTGGGACAGGCGGGATCCCAGCCCCAGCATTTT. Protein: CASSTLGQAGSQPQHF.